This is a list of T cell receptor beta chains from one sample in a study of shared clonotypes between healthy human individuals. Data came from immunoSEQ multiplex PCR; TCRdb stores just in-frame clones and leaves some out. The data hold about 500,000 clones, with roughly three quarters observed a single time. The sequencing sample was made of PBMCs. The receptors stem from a woman aged 35 to 49 in good health. Some clones in this sample may be carry-over from other donors' samples. Each CDR3 is given with its conserved first and last residue. Each record gives: clone size, J gene, V gene, CDR3 length, D gene, CDR3 DNA, CDR3 protein. D genes are given only for firm matches. Clone size is given for some rows only: seen once, a few or many times, or a class if the clone is expanded.

clone_size: once; j_call: TRBJ2-1; v_call: TRBV5-1; cdr3_length: 16; d_call: .; cdr3_nt: TGCGCCAGCAGCTTTTCCGGCGTTGGGACTTACAATGAGCAGTTCTTC; cdr3_aa: CASSFSGVGTYNEQFF
clone_size: .; j_call: TRBJ1-2; v_call: TRBV19; cdr3_length: 14; d_call: .; cdr3_nt: TGTGCCAGTAGTACCTCGGCCGCCCTCTATGGCTACACCTTC; cdr3_aa: CASSTSAALYGYTF
clone_size: .; j_call: TRBJ2-2; v_call: TRBV11-2; cdr3_length: 14; d_call: .; cdr3_nt: TGTGCCAGCAGCTTTCAAGGGAACGGCGGGGAGCTGTTTTTT; cdr3_aa: CASSFQGNGGELFF
clone_size: .; j_call: TRBJ2-4; v_call: TRBV19; cdr3_length: 16; d_call: .; cdr3_nt: TGTGCCAGTAGTATTATTGTCGGGACGGCCCTAAACATTCAGTACTTC; cdr3_aa: CASSIIVGTALNIQYF
clone_size: .; j_call: TRBJ2-7; v_call: TRBV7-9; cdr3_length: 17; d_call: TRBD2; cdr3_nt: TGTGCCAGCAGCTTAGGACTAGCGGGATACCTGGGGGACGAGCAGTACTTC; cdr3_aa: CASSLGLAGYLGDEQYF
clone_size: .; j_call: TRBJ2-5; v_call: TRBV30; cdr3_length: 15; d_call: .; cdr3_nt: TGTGCCTGGAGTGTACTAGGGGCAGCCCAAGAGACCCAGTACTTC; cdr3_aa: CAWSVLGAAQETQYF
clone_size: .; j_call: TRBJ2-7; v_call: TRBV2; cdr3_length: 17; d_call: .; cdr3_nt: TGTGCCAGCAGTGAAGGTGGGGGGACAGCTGAGCCTCGTGAGCAGTACTTC; cdr3_aa: CASSEGGGTAEPREQYF
clone_size: .; j_call: TRBJ1-4; v_call: TRBV6-5; cdr3_length: 15; d_call: TRBD1; cdr3_nt: TGTGCCAGCAGAAAACGGACAGGGATAGGAGAAAAACTGTTTTTT; cdr3_aa: CASRKRTGIGEKLFF
clone_size: .; j_call: TRBJ1-5; v_call: TRBV7-2; cdr3_length: 13; d_call: TRBD1; cdr3_nt: TGTGCCAGCAGTCGACAGGGCGATCAGCCCCAGCATTTT; cdr3_aa: CASSRQGDQPQHF
clone_size: .; j_call: TRBJ2-7; v_call: TRBV19; cdr3_length: 15; d_call: TRBD2; cdr3_nt: TGTGCCAGTAGTATGGGGACTAGCGGGAACTACGAGCAGTACTTC; cdr3_aa: CASSMGTSGNYEQYF
clone_size: .; j_call: TRBJ2-7; v_call: TRBV6-1; cdr3_length: 14; d_call: .; cdr3_nt: TGTGCCAGCAGTGACAAGCTGTTGGGATACGAGCAGTACTTC; cdr3_aa: CASSDKLLGYEQYF
clone_size: .; j_call: TRBJ2-7; v_call: TRBV5-4; cdr3_length: 15; d_call: TRBD1; cdr3_nt: TGTGCCAGCAGCACCCGGGACAGGGAAGGGCGGGAGCAGTACTTC; cdr3_aa: CASSTRDREGREQYF
clone_size: .; j_call: TRBJ1-1; v_call: TRBV11-2; cdr3_length: 13; d_call: .; cdr3_nt: TGTGCCAGCAGCTTAGACGGACAGCTTGAAGCTTTCTTT; cdr3_aa: CASSLDGQLEAFF
clone_size: .; j_call: TRBJ2-5; v_call: TRBV28; cdr3_length: 14; d_call: .; cdr3_nt: TGTGCCAGCAAATTCCCGCAGGGGAGAGAGACCCAGTACTTC; cdr3_aa: CASKFPQGRETQYF
clone_size: .; j_call: TRBJ2-7; v_call: TRBV2; cdr3_length: 14; d_call: TRBD2; cdr3_nt: TGTGCCAGCAGTGAATCCCTAGCGGGAGGTGAGCAGTACTTC; cdr3_aa: CASSESLAGGEQYF
clone_size: .; j_call: TRBJ1-1; v_call: TRBV28; cdr3_length: 15; d_call: .; cdr3_nt: TGTGCCAGCGTCGGATGGGGGGAGGGGAACACTGAAGCTTTCTTT; cdr3_aa: CASVGWGEGNTEAFF
clone_size: .; j_call: TRBJ1-1; v_call: TRBV30; cdr3_length: 11; d_call: .; cdr3_nt: TGTGTCCTAGGGGGATTTGGCGAAGCTTTCTTT; cdr3_aa: CVLGGFGEAFF
clone_size: .; j_call: TRBJ1-5; v_call: TRBV6-5; cdr3_length: 13; d_call: TRBD1; cdr3_nt: TGTGCCAGCGCGCCAGGGGGCTTTCAGCCCCAGCATTTT; cdr3_aa: CASAPGGFQPQHF
clone_size: many; j_call: TRBJ2-1; v_call: TRBV5-1; cdr3_length: 15; d_call: TRBD2; cdr3_nt: TGCGCCAGCAGCCAACTAGCGGGAGCTGCCAATGAGCAGTTCTTC; cdr3_aa: CASSQLAGAANEQFF
clone_size: few; j_call: TRBJ2-1; v_call: TRBV10-3; cdr3_length: 15; d_call: .; cdr3_nt: TGTGCCATCAGTCCCGCAAGGGGAAGTGAGGATGAGCAGTTCTTC; cdr3_aa: CAISPARGSEDEQFF
clone_size: .; j_call: TRBJ2-7; v_call: TRBV7-9; cdr3_length: 13; d_call: .; cdr3_nt: TGTGCCAGCACCCCCCAGGGTTCGTACGAGCAGTACTTC; cdr3_aa: CASTPQGSYEQYF
clone_size: .; j_call: TRBJ1-3; v_call: TRBV9; cdr3_length: 15; d_call: .; cdr3_nt: TGTGCCAGCAGCGTTCTGGACAGCGCTGGAAACACCATATATTTT; cdr3_aa: CASSVLDSAGNTIYF
clone_size: .; j_call: TRBJ2-4; v_call: TRBV18; cdr3_length: 14; d_call: .; cdr3_nt: TGTGCCAGCTCACCACCGGAGTATCGGAACATTCAGTACTTC; cdr3_aa: CASSPPEYRNIQYF
clone_size: .; j_call: TRBJ2-3; v_call: TRBV29-1; cdr3_length: 14; d_call: TRBD2; cdr3_nt: TGCAGCGGGTCTAGCGGGACGGGCACAGATACGCAGTATTTT; cdr3_aa: CSGSSGTGTDTQYF
clone_size: once; j_call: TRBJ2-7; v_call: TRBV28; cdr3_length: 14; d_call: .; cdr3_nt: TGTGCCAGCAGTTGGGTCGGAGCGGACTACGAGCAGTACTTC; cdr3_aa: CASSWVGADYEQYF
clone_size: .; j_call: TRBJ2-1; v_call: TRBV9; cdr3_length: 13; d_call: TRBD2; cdr3_nt: TGTGCCAGCAGCGAAGGACTAGACAATGAGCAGTTCTTC; cdr3_aa: CASSEGLDNEQFF
clone_size: .; j_call: TRBJ2-3; v_call: TRBV18; cdr3_length: 16; d_call: TRBD2; cdr3_nt: TGTGCCAGCTCACTGCAGCGGGAGGGCTGGACAGATACGCAGTATTTT; cdr3_aa: CASSLQREGWTDTQYF
clone_size: .; j_call: TRBJ2-5; v_call: TRBV9; cdr3_length: 14; d_call: .; cdr3_nt: TGTGCCAGCAGCGTAGCCGGAGGGGTTGAGACCCAGTACTTC; cdr3_aa: CASSVAGGVETQYF
clone_size: .; j_call: TRBJ2-7; v_call: TRBV5-4; cdr3_length: 14; d_call: TRBD1; cdr3_nt: TGTGCCAGCAGCCTCCGACAGGGGCACTACGAGCAGTACTTC; cdr3_aa: CASSLRQGHYEQYF
clone_size: .; j_call: TRBJ2-7; v_call: TRBV29-1; cdr3_length: 13; d_call: TRBD1; cdr3_nt: TGCAGCGTTGAGGGACAGGGGGTCAACGAGCAGTACTTC; cdr3_aa: CSVEGQGVNEQYF
clone_size: .; j_call: TRBJ1-1; v_call: TRBV19; cdr3_length: 13; d_call: TRBD1; cdr3_nt: TGTGCCAGTAGTACAGGGACAGCGATTGAAGCTTTCTTT; cdr3_aa: CASSTGTAIEAFF
clone_size: once; j_call: TRBJ2-7; v_call: TRBV2; cdr3_length: 13; d_call: .; cdr3_nt: TGTGCCAGCAGTTTCAGCAGGGGCTACGAGCAGTACTTC; cdr3_aa: CASSFSRGYEQYF
clone_size: .; j_call: TRBJ1-1; v_call: TRBV14; cdr3_length: 12; d_call: .; cdr3_nt: TGTGCCAGCGGTAAACTCGGGACGAGAGCTTTCTTT; cdr3_aa: CASGKLGTRAFF
clone_size: .; j_call: TRBJ2-7; v_call: TRBV7-6; cdr3_length: 13; d_call: TRBD1; cdr3_nt: TGTGCCAGCAGCCCCGACAGGGGCTACGAGCAGTACTTC; cdr3_aa: CASSPDRGYEQYF
clone_size: .; j_call: TRBJ1-3; v_call: TRBV7-9; cdr3_length: 15; d_call: .; cdr3_nt: TGTGCCAGCAGCTTAGCAGGGCACCCCTCCCACACCATATATTTT; cdr3_aa: CASSLAGHPSHTIYF
clone_size: .; j_call: TRBJ1-1; v_call: TRBV29-1; cdr3_length: 11; d_call: .; cdr3_nt: TGCAGCGCAATAGGGAACACTGAAGCTTTCTTT; cdr3_aa: CSAIGNTEAFF
clone_size: .; j_call: TRBJ1-4; v_call: TRBV4-3; cdr3_length: 15; d_call: .; cdr3_nt: TGCGCCAGCAGCCAAGATAAAGGGACTTTCGAAAAACTGTTTTTT; cdr3_aa: CASSQDKGTFEKLFF
clone_size: .; j_call: TRBJ2-3; v_call: TRBV9; cdr3_length: 14; d_call: .; cdr3_nt: TGTGCCAGCAGTCCAGGGTTGAGGACAGATACGCAGTATTTT; cdr3_aa: CASSPGLRTDTQYF
clone_size: .; j_call: TRBJ2-1; v_call: TRBV28; cdr3_length: 13; d_call: .; cdr3_nt: TGTGCCAGCAGTTTAAAGGTCTTGGGTGAGCAGTTCTTC; cdr3_aa: CASSLKVLGEQFF
clone_size: .; j_call: TRBJ2-5; v_call: TRBV18; cdr3_length: 16; d_call: TRBD1; cdr3_nt: TGTGCCAGCTCACCACTTGTGACAGGGGATTTGGAGACCCAGTACTTC; cdr3_aa: CASSPLVTGDLETQYF
clone_size: many; j_call: TRBJ2-5; v_call: TRBV10-2; cdr3_length: 13; d_call: .; cdr3_nt: TGCGCCAGCAGGGGACTCGACCAAGAGACCCAGTACTTC; cdr3_aa: CASRGLDQETQYF
clone_size: .; j_call: TRBJ1-3; v_call: TRBV5-1; cdr3_length: 15; d_call: .; cdr3_nt: TGCGCCAGCAGCGAAGGGAACCTGTCTGGAAACACCATATATTTT; cdr3_aa: CASSEGNLSGNTIYF
clone_size: .; j_call: TRBJ2-1; v_call: TRBV18; cdr3_length: 13; d_call: .; cdr3_nt: TGTGCCAGCTCACCTCCCGGGCAGGCAAAGCAGCTCTTC; cdr3_aa: CASSPPGQAKQLF
clone_size: .; j_call: TRBJ2-1; v_call: TRBV2; cdr3_length: 14; d_call: TRBD1; cdr3_nt: TGTGCCAGCAGTGGACAGGGGGATTGGGATGAGCAGTTCTTC; cdr3_aa: CASSGQGDWDEQFF
clone_size: .; j_call: TRBJ2-7; v_call: TRBV6-5; cdr3_length: 15; d_call: .; cdr3_nt: TGTGCCAGCAGTTCCGGAGGGGGATCCCTCTACGAGCAGTACTTC; cdr3_aa: CASSSGGGSLYEQYF
clone_size: many; j_call: TRBJ2-7; v_call: TRBV2; cdr3_length: 15; d_call: .; cdr3_nt: TGTGCCAGCAGTTCGACGGACCGAGTGGGGCTCGAGCAGTACTTC; cdr3_aa: CASSSTDRVGLEQYF
clone_size: .; j_call: TRBJ1-2; v_call: TRBV10-3; cdr3_length: 14; d_call: .; cdr3_nt: TGTGCCATCAGTGAGTCGGCCCAGGAGTATGGCTACACCTTC; cdr3_aa: CAISESAQEYGYTF
clone_size: .; j_call: TRBJ2-1; v_call: TRBV6-1; cdr3_length: 12; d_call: .; cdr3_nt: TGTGCCAGCAGTGAAATAGCCAATGAGCAGTTCTTC; cdr3_aa: CASSEIANEQFF
clone_size: .; j_call: TRBJ2-5; v_call: TRBV28; cdr3_length: 13; d_call: .; cdr3_nt: TGTGCCAGCAGAAATAGGTACCAAGAGACCCAGTACTTC; cdr3_aa: CASRNRYQETQYF
clone_size: .; j_call: TRBJ2-1; v_call: TRBV29-1; cdr3_length: 14; d_call: TRBD2; cdr3_nt: TGCAGCGTTGAAGGCGGGAGTTCCTACAATGAGCAGTTCTTC; cdr3_aa: CSVEGGSSYNEQFF
clone_size: .; j_call: TRBJ2-1; v_call: TRBV7-8; cdr3_length: 16; d_call: TRBD1; cdr3_nt: TGTGCCAGCAGCCTCCGGGACAGGGGTTTACACGATGAGCAGTTCTTC; cdr3_aa: CASSLRDRGLHDEQFF
clone_size: .; j_call: TRBJ2-5; v_call: TRBV29-1; cdr3_length: 12; d_call: .; cdr3_nt: TGCAGCGTTAAGCGGCCTGGGGAGACCCAGTACTTC; cdr3_aa: CSVKRPGETQYF
clone_size: .; j_call: TRBJ2-1; v_call: TRBV7-2; cdr3_length: 15; d_call: .; cdr3_nt: TGTGCCAGCAGCTTAGACCCGGGACTGCATAATGAGCAGTTCTTC; cdr3_aa: CASSLDPGLHNEQFF
clone_size: .; j_call: TRBJ2-7; v_call: TRBV5-1; cdr3_length: 13; d_call: .; cdr3_nt: TGCGCCAGCAGCTTGGCCGGTGTAGACGAGCAGTACTTC; cdr3_aa: CASSLAGVDEQYF
clone_size: .; j_call: TRBJ2-5; v_call: TRBV5-6; cdr3_length: 18; d_call: TRBD2; cdr3_nt: TGTGCCAGCAGCTTGTGGGCGACTAGCGGGAGGGCCCTAGAGACCCAGTACTTC; cdr3_aa: CASSLWATSGRALETQYF
clone_size: .; j_call: TRBJ2-3; v_call: TRBV7-2; cdr3_length: 14; d_call: .; cdr3_nt: TGTGCCAGCAGCTCGTCGACGATTACAGATACGCAGTATTTT; cdr3_aa: CASSSSTITDTQYF
clone_size: .; j_call: TRBJ1-5; v_call: TRBV4-1; cdr3_length: 13; d_call: TRBD1; cdr3_nt: TGCGCCAGCAGCCACCCAGGGGGCCAGCCCCAGCATTTT; cdr3_aa: CASSHPGGQPQHF
clone_size: .; j_call: TRBJ1-4; v_call: TRBV5-1; cdr3_length: 17; d_call: .; cdr3_nt: TGCGCCAGCAGCTTATCCGGGACGGTTGCTTTAGATGAAAAACTGTTTTTT; cdr3_aa: CASSLSGTVALDEKLFF
clone_size: .; j_call: TRBJ2-2; v_call: TRBV10-1; cdr3_length: 14; d_call: .; cdr3_nt: TGCGCCAGCAGCGCGGGACAACGCTCCGGGGAGCTGTTTTTT; cdr3_aa: CASSAGQRSGELFF
clone_size: .; j_call: TRBJ2-7; v_call: TRBV6-5; cdr3_length: 15; d_call: TRBD1; cdr3_nt: TGTGCCAGCAGGAGCGGGACAGGGAGCCCTATTGAGCAGTACTTC; cdr3_aa: CASRSGTGSPIEQYF